Presented here are 19 T cell receptor beta chains from one specimen sequenced in a study of T cell changes during pregnancy in multiple sclerosis. The data were produced by immunoSEQ multiplex PCR, yet TCRdb's version contains in-frame clones alone and is incomplete. The repertoire has about 67,000 clones, about nine tenths of them found once; the top ten carry around 1.5%. This material consisted of peripheral blood, taken in the third trimester of pregnancy. Every receptor here comes from a female donor with multiple sclerosis, enrolled in a pregnancy study.

The chain has TRBV30 and TRBJ1-6; D unresolved. The CDR3 totals 14 residues. V lost 5 bases, J lost 3 bases, and 11 bases lay in between. Looked up from germline, CDR1 is GTSNPN and CDR2 is SVGIG (reference sequence). CDR3 sequence (DNA): TGTGCCTGGTCCCTTTTTATCTATAATTCACCCCTCCACTTT. Translation gives CAWSLFIYNSPLHF.

V gene TRBV6-5 combines with J gene TRBJ2-2; 9 bases match TRBD1. The CDR3 has 14 amino acids. Per germline, CDR1 MNHEY and CDR2 SVGAGI. J was trimmed by 3 bases and V by 7 bases; bases with no gene match: 3. The CDR3 is CASTRTGDTGELFF. As DNA, the CDR3 is TGTGCCAGCACTAGGACAGGGGACACCGGGGAGCTGTTTTTT.

The genes are TRBV6-5 and TRBJ1-2; D call uncertain. CDR1 is MNHEY and CDR2 is SVGAGI in the germline V gene. Trimming left V 1 base short and J 4 bases short, with 13 bases between. The CDR3 length is 15 residues. CDR3 sequence (DNA): TGTGCCAGCAGTTACTTGTGGAGGGAACCCTATGGCTACACCTTC. The encoded protein is CASSYLWREPYGYTF.

The V call is TRBV7-9, the J call TRBJ1-1; maybe TRBD1 (6 bases). Trimming took 7 bases from V and 6 from J, leaving 24 bases between them. The CDR3 runs to 16 residues. Germline V gene sequence: CDR1 SEHNR, CDR2 FQNEAQ (reference sequence). The CDR3 loop reads CASTDDAGQGTSEAFF. CDR3 in DNA: TGTGCCAGCACCGACGATGCTGGGCAGGGGACCTCTGAAGCTTTCTTT.

The chain carries TRBV5-6 and TRBJ1-1, with D uncertain. The V gene's germline CDR1 is SGHDT and CDR2 YYEEEE. The V gene lost 2 bases and the J gene lost 2 bases, with 7 bases spanning the gap. The CDR3 is 13 amino acids. This CDR3 reads CASSFHRNTEAFF. The CDR3 DNA reads as TGTGCCAGCAGCTTTCACAGAAACACTGAAGCTTTCTTT.

The rearrangement links TRBV9 to TRBJ1-2, with 8 bases matching TRBD1. CDR3 size: 15 residues. The V gene end was trimmed by 0 bases and the J gene end by 7 bases; junction bases not matched to a gene: 8. Germline V gene sequence: CDR1 SGDLS, CDR2 YYNGEE. The CDR3 loop is CASSVDPYRGSGYTF. Here the CDR3 DNA reads TGTGCCAGCAGCGTAGATCCCTACAGGGGGTCTGGCTACACCTTC.

The chain recombines TRBV7-2 with TRBJ2-7, with 8 bases matching TRBD1. CDR3 length: 15 amino acids. CDR1 and CDR2 (germline): SGHTA, FQGNSA. The trim removed 1 base at V and 3 bases at J, leaving 5 bases unmatched. The CDR3 DNA reads TGTGCCAGCAGCTTAGTTCAGGGGGCTGACTACGAGCAGTACTTC. Its translation: CASSLVQGADYEQYF. The full variable domain, with the rest looked up from reference TRBV7-2 and TRBJ2-7, is GAGVSQSPSNKVTEKGKDVELRCDPISGHTALYWYRQSLGQGLEFLIYFQGNSAPDKSGLPSDRFSAERTGGSVSTLTIQRTQQEDSAVYLCASSLVQGADYEQYFGPGTRLTVT.

This clone was seen just once. V usage is TRBV27 and J usage is TRBJ1-5; the D gene is possibly TRBD1 (6 bases). The CDR3 is 16 amino acids. Germline assignment: CDR1 MNHEY and CDR2 SMNVEV (reference sequence). The V gene lost 2 bases and the J gene lost 4 bases, with 15 bases spanning the gap. The chain's CDR3 is CASSLLRGGTNQPQHF. In DNA form, the CDR3 reads TGTGCCAGCAGTTTACTTCGGGGGGGGACAAATCAGCCCCAGCATTTT.

V gene TRBV18 combines with J gene TRBJ2-7; 8 positions match TRBD1. Per germline, CDR1 KGHSH and CDR2 LQKENI. V dropped 5 bases and J dropped 0; count of bases not matched to a gene: 3. The CDR3 loop spans 14 amino acids. Written as DNA, the CDR3 is TGTGCCAGCTCAGACGACAGGGGCTCCTACGAGCAGTACTTC. Translation: CASSDDRGSYEQYF.

The chain joins TRBV18 to TRBJ2-7; 7 bases are shared with TRBD1. The CDR3 has 14 residues. Germline-derived CDR1 and CDR2 are KGHSH and LQKENI. The trim removed 4 bases at V and 2 bases at J, leaving 5 bases unmatched. The CDR3 here is CASSREGQAYEQYF. The CDR3 DNA is TGTGCCAGCTCACGGGAAGGACAGGCCTACGAGCAGTACTTC. The whole variable domain, filled in from reference TRBV18 and TRBJ2-7, reads NAGVMQNPRHLVRRRGQEARLRCSPMKGHSHVYWYRQLPEEGLKFMVYLQKENIIDESGMPKERFSAEFPKEGPSILRIQQVVRGDSAAYFCASSREGQAYEQYFGPGTRLTVT.

This rearrangement joins TRBV6-1 to TRBJ2-7; the match to TRBD2 covers 8 bases. CDR1 and CDR2 from the germline V gene are MNHNS and SASEGT. CDR3 length: 14 residues. J was trimmed by 3 bases and V by 3 bases; bases with no gene match: 4. CDR3 DNA sequence: TGTGCCAGCAGTGATCTGGGACTAGTCTACGAGCAGTACTTC. As protein: CASSDLGLVYEQYF.

The gene calls are TRBV4-2 and TRBJ1-1; no reliable D call. The CDR3 has 17 amino acids. The germline CDR1 and CDR2 sequences are LGHNA and YNFKEQ. V was shortened by 1 base and J by 3 bases, with 18 bases between the two germline ends. The CDR3 region has the DNA TGTGCCAGCAGCCAAGCCGCCGGGAGTGACGGGTACACTGAAGCTTTCTTT. It codes for CASSQAAGSDGYTEAFF.

This clone was seen just once. This chain joins TRBV18 and TRBJ1-1, with D perhaps matching TRBD1 (5 bases). This CDR3 spans 15 amino acids. Looked up from germline, CDR1 is KGHSH and CDR2 is LQKENI. V lost 4 bases to trimming and J lost 4 bases, with 16 bases between them. Written as DNA, the CDR3 is TGTGCCAGCTCACTAGGGCGCAGGGATGGCACTGAAGCTTTCTTT. Translating gives CASSLGRRDGTEAFF.

The chain uses TRBV4-3 and TRBJ2-1, with D perhaps matching TRBD1 (5 bases). Germline CDR1 LGHNA, CDR2 YSLEER. The CDR3 runs to 15 residues. Trimming removed 1 base from V and 3 bases from J, with 10 bases in between. CDR3 protein: CASSQGGANYNEQFF. The DNA of the CDR3 is TGCGCCAGCAGCCAAGGGGGCGCGAACTACAATGAGCAGTTCTTC.

This chain uses TRBV19 with TRBJ2-2, with D maybe TRBD1 (6 bases). V was clipped by 3 bases and J by 1 base, with 21 bases between them. Germline V lookup: CDR1 LNHDA, CDR2 SQIVND (reference sequence). The length of the CDR3 is 19 residues. The DNA for the CDR3 is TGTGCCAGTAGTATCCCTCCCCAACAGGGCCGAAAGAACACCGGGGAGCTGTTTTTT. Its protein is CASSIPPQQGRKNTGELFF.

In its sample, this clone was seen once. V usage is TRBV2 and J usage is TRBJ1-1; unclear D gene. V was shortened by 2 bases and J by 10 bases, with 8 bases between the two germline ends. CDR1 is SNHLY, CDR2 FYNNEI, per germline. The CDR3 is 11 residues long. CDR3 DNA sequence: TGTGCCAGCAGTGAACTCGAGAGAGCTTTCTTT. Its protein product is CASSELERAFF.

The rearrangement uses TRBV27 and TRBJ1-2; no clear D. The V and J ends lost 8 bases and 7 bases respectively, with 17 bases between them. This CDR3 comprises 13 residues. CDR1 is MNHEY and CDR2 is SMNVEV in the germline V gene (reference sequence). The CDR3 coding sequence is TGTGCCAGCTCACCAACCGGGAACGGTGGCTACACCTTC. This codes for CASSPTGNGGYTF.

The V and J genes are TRBV7-6 and TRBJ1-3; no clear D gene. Germline V CDR1 and CDR2: SGHVS, FNYEAQ. V gave up 2 bases and J gave up 0 bases, with 14 bases separating them. There are 17 residues in the CDR3. CDR3 region: CASSLPVAGVSGNTIYF. CDR3 DNA sequence: TGTGCCAGCAGCTTACCTGTGGCGGGAGTCTCTGGAAACACCATATATTTT.

The chain recombines TRBV6-5 with TRBJ1-1, with no clear D. CDR3 length: 14 residues. Germline lookup yields CDR1 MNHEY and CDR2 SVGAGI. V lost 6 bases to trimming and J lost 0 bases, with 11 bases between them. The CDR3 spells CASRGEGLNTEAFF. CDR3 in DNA: TGTGCCAGCAGAGGTGAGGGCCTGAACACTGAAGCTTTCTTT.